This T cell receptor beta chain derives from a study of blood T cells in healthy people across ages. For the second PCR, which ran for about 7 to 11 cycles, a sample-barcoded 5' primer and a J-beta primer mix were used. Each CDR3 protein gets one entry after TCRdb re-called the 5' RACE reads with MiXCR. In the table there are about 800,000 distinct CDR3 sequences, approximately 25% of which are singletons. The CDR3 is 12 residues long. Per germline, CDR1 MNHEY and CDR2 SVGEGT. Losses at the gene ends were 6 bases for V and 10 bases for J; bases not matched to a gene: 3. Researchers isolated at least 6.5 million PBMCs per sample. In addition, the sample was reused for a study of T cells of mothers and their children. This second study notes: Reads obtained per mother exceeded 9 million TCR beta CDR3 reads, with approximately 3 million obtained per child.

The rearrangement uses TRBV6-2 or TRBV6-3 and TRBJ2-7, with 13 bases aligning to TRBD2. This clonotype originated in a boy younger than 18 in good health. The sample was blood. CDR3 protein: CASRRTSGSQYF. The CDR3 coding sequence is TGTGCCAGCAGACGGACTAGCGGGAGCCAGTACTTC.